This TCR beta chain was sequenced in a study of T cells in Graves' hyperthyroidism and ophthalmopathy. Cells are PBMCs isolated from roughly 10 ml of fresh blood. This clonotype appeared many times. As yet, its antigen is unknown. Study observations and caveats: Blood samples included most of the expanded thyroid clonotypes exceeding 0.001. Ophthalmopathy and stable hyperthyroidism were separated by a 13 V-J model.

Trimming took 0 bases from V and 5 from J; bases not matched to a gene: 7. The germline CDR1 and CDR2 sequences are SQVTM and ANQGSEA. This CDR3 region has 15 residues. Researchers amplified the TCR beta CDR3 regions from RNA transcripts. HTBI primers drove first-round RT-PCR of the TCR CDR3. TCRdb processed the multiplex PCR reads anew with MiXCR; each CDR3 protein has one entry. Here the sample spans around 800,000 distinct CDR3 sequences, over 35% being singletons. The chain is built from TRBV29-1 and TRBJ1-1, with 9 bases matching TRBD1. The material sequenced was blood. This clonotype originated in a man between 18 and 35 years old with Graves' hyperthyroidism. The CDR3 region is CSVEDPGTGWTEAFF. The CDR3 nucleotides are TGCAGCGTTGAAGATCCTGGGACAGGGTGGACTGAAGCTTTCTTT.